The source of this T cell receptor beta chain is a study of ipilimumab plus nivolumab after autologous stem cell transplantation. The CDR3 covers 17 residues. The V gene's germline CDR1 is SGHTA and CDR2 FQGNSA. Germline trimming cut 5 bases from V and 0 bases from J; bases unmatched to any gene: 11. Method: immunoSEQ multiplex PCR; TCRdb's copy keeps in-frame clones and lacks some. The sample gives tens of thousands of clones, over 80% of which show up once; 2.2% is in the top ten. This material consisted of PBMCs, taken in a trial of ipilimumab plus nivolumab as post-transplant consolidation. V usage is TRBV7-2 and J usage is TRBJ2-7, with TRBD1 identical over 9 bases. The sequence was obtained from a male donor with diffuse large B-cell lymphoma. The CDR3 is CASSRYRTGVSSYEQYF. The CDR3 coding sequence is TGTGCCAGCAGCCGCTACCGGACAGGGGTGAGCTCCTACGAGCAGTACTTC.